The clone carrying this TCR beta chain was seen only a few times. The antigen is not known. V was shortened by 2 bases and J by 6 bases, with 11 bases between the two germline ends. Germline values: CDR1 SEHNR, CDR2 FQNEAQ (reference sequence). The CDR3 contains 13 residues. By flow cytometry, patients selected for sequencing had shown an expansion of CD8+CD57+ cells. TCR beta VDJ and CDR3 profiling used genomic DNA as template. TCRdb independently ran MiXCR on the reads; one entry per CDR3 protein. This repertoire shows around 290,000 distinct CDR3 sequences, 50% to 65% found once; its top ten account for around 1.2%. This entry is derived from a study of CD8+CD57+ T cells in acquired aplastic anemia. For the study at large: Sorted cells (CD4+ and CD8+) yielded DNA amounts that averaged around 3.1 ug.

The study, taken as a whole, reports: Patients did not significantly differ from controls in CD8+ Simpson's diversity. The same twenty-nine CD8+ CDR3 sequences occurred in patients and in controls.

The TCR was taken from a human donor with aplastic anemia. The rearrangement joins TRBV7-9 to TRBJ2-7; possible D gene TRBD2, 7 bases. Sequenced material: sorted CD4+, CD8+, or CD8+CD57+ T cells (not recorded which) from PBMCs. The CDR3 sequence is CASSLMGGGEQYF. The CDR3 DNA follows: TGTGCCAGCAGCTTAATGGGAGGGGGCGAGCAGTACTTC. Complete variable domain (other parts from reference TRBV7-9 and TRBJ2-7): DTGVSQNPRHKITKRGQNVTFRCDPISEHNRLYWYRQTLGQGPEFLTYFQNEAQLEKSRLLSDRFSAERPKGSFSTLEIQRTEQGDSAMYLCASSLMGGGEQYFGPGTRLTVT.